This is a list of T cell receptor beta chains from one sample in a study of technical replicates of blood from a handful of donors. Profiled with immunoSEQ multiplex PCR; TCRdb holds only in-frame clones, not every one. The sample lists 75,000 to 95,000 clones, 94% seen once, with 0.39% in the top ten. The sample was T cells isolated from PBMCs. These receptors all come from a human donor in good health. The CDR3 runs from the conserved cysteine through the conserved F or W. Fields, in order: J gene, V gene, clone size, D gene, CDR3 protein, CDR3 DNA. A D gene is named only where the DNA matches it firmly. Not all rows give a size; the values are once, few, many and, for expanded clones, a class.

TRBJ1-5 TRBV6-6 few - CASSYSTSGGGQPQHF TGTGCCAGCAGTTACTCGACCTCGGGGGGCGGACAGCCCCAGCATTTT
TRBJ2-3 TRBV10-3 - TRBD2 CAISESWVQTSGGTDTQYF TGTGCCATCAGTGAGTCTTGGGTGCAGACTAGCGGGGGCACAGATACGCAGTATTTT
TRBJ2-3 TRBV5-1 - - CASTLSPGTDTQYF TGCGCCAGCACCCTATCCCCTGGCACAGATACGCAGTATTTT
TRBJ2-7 TRBV5-1 - - CASSLGPGVIYEQYF TGCGCCAGCAGCTTGGGTCCGGGAGTCATCTACGAGCAGTACTTC
TRBJ2-3 TRBV10-3 - - CAIRPGLTTDTQYF TGTGCCATCAGACCGGGACTTACCACAGATACGCAGTATTTT
TRBJ1-2 TRBV19 few - CASSSDRTLSGYTF TGTGCCAGTAGCTCAGACAGGACGCTGTCCGGCTACACCTTC
TRBJ2-7 TRBV14 - - CASSQDWPYEQYF TGTGCCAGCAGCCAAGATTGGCCCTACGAGCAGTACTTC
TRBJ2-7 TRBV6-5 - TRBD1 CASSYSRQGAYEQYF TGTGCCAGCAGTTACTCGCGACAGGGGGCCTACGAGCAGTACTTC
TRBJ2-3 TRBV5-4 - TRBD2 CASSLELTGGLETQYF TGTGCCAGCAGCTTGGAGTTAACGGGAGGGCTAGAAACGCAGTATTTT
TRBJ2-1 TRBV7-9 - TRBD2 CASSLGLAFEQFF TGTGCCAGCAGCTTAGGACTAGCTTTTGAGCAGTTCTTC
TRBJ1-3 TRBV7-2 - - CASSLESQTGNTIYF TGTGCCAGCAGCTTAGAGTCGCAGACTGGAAACACCATATATTTT
TRBJ1-1 TRBV18 - TRBD1 CASSRKVDRGLITEAFF TGTGCCAGCTCAAGGAAAGTGGACAGGGGGTTGATCACTGAAGCTTTCTTT
TRBJ1-2 TRBV6-1 - - CASSTMTGEYGYTF TGTGCCAGCTCCACCATGACAGGAGAGTATGGCTACACCTTC
TRBJ2-7 TRBV28 - - CASSIGQPYEQYF TGTGCCAGCAGTATAGGACAGCCCTACGAGCAGTACTTC
TRBJ1-2 TRBV5-4 - TRBD1 CASSLKPGTGDKEGGYTF TGTGCCAGCAGCTTGAAACCCGGGACAGGCGATAAGGAGGGTGGCTACACCTTC
TRBJ2-1 TRBV6-5 - - CASSYLTRAYEQFF TGTGCCAGCAGTTACCTGACTAGGGCGTATGAGCAGTTCTTC
TRBJ2-5 TRBV28 - - CASSFSRGGERQETQYF TGTGCCAGCAGTTTTTCCAGGGGCGGCGAGCGACAAGAGACCCAGTACTTC
TRBJ1-2 TRBV19 - - CASSIEAGVRYTF TGTGCCAGTAGTATAGAGGCAGGTGTGAGATACACCTTC
TRBJ1-4 TRBV4-3 - TRBD1 CASSQVGTGSEKLFF TGCGCCAGCAGCCAAGTAGGGACAGGGTCTGAAAAACTGTTTTTT
TRBJ2-3 TRBV9 - TRBD1 CASSVGGQGRVSTDTQYF TGTGCCAGCAGCGTAGGGGGACAGGGTAGGGTTAGCACAGATACGCAGTATTTT
TRBJ1-1 TRBV4-3 - - CASSQGQGEAFF TGCGCCAGCAGCCAAGGGCAGGGGGAAGCTTTCTTT
TRBJ1-4 TRBV27 - - CASTPPPETNEKLFF TGTGCCAGCACCCCGCCTCCGGAGACTAATGAAAAACTGTTTTTT
TRBJ2-1 TRBV28 - TRBD2 CASSSPAREDYNEQFF TGTGCCAGCAGTTCCCCTGCCCGGGAGGACTACAATGAGCAGTTCTTC
TRBJ2-7 TRBV9 - - CASSTRTVPHEQYF TGTGCCAGCAGCACCCGGACAGTTCCTCACGAGCAGTACTTC
TRBJ2-7 TRBV21-1 - - CASSKVPRSHEQYF TGTGCCAGCAGCAAAGTACCCAGATCCCACGAGCAGTACTTC
TRBJ1-1 TRBV2 - - CASSELRGSTEAFF TGTGCCAGCAGTGAGCTGAGGGGGAGCACTGAAGCTTTCTTT
TRBJ1-5 TRBV7-6 - - CASSLEGGSVYQPQHF TGTGCCAGCAGCTTAGAAGGAGGCTCGGTGTATCAGCCCCAGCATTTT
TRBJ2-2 TRBV2 - - CASNLDTSLTGELFF TGTGCCAGCAATTTGGACACAAGTCTCACCGGGGAGCTGTTTTTT
TRBJ2-1 TRBV19 - - CASSIQGGNEQFF TGTGCCAGTAGTATCCAAGGCGGCAATGAGCAGTTCTTC
TRBJ2-7 TRBV5-1 once - CASSVRVNNEQYF TGCGCCAGCAGCGTGAGGGTAAACAACGAGCAGTACTTC
TRBJ2-7 TRBV19 - TRBD1 CASSVQGAGHEQYF TGTGCCAGTAGTGTACAGGGGGCTGGGCACGAGCAGTACTTC